This T cell receptor beta chain was obtained from a study of blood T cell repertoires in COVID-19. The length of the CDR3 is 14 residues. Germline values: CDR1 SGHTA, CDR2 FQGNSA. V was shortened by 6 bases and J by 1 base, with 13 bases between the two germline ends. As handled by the study authors: How many nucleated cells were present was estimated from reference gene primer amplification. Assay: immunoSEQ multiplex PCR; the TCRdb copy retains only in-frame clones and omits some. V and J calls and clone size come straight from that table; D and trimming were deduced from the DNA. This table holds a few hundred thousand clones, approximately 86% found once.

This TCR was recovered from a woman in her twenties or thirties who had recovered from COVID-19. The material sequenced was peripheral blood. The V call is TRBV7-2, the J call TRBJ2-7; perhaps TRBD2 as D (5 bases). CDR3 in amino acids: CASSHLGESYEQYF. CDR3 sequence (DNA): TGTGCCAGCAGTCATCTCGGGGAGTCCTACGAGCAGTACTTC.